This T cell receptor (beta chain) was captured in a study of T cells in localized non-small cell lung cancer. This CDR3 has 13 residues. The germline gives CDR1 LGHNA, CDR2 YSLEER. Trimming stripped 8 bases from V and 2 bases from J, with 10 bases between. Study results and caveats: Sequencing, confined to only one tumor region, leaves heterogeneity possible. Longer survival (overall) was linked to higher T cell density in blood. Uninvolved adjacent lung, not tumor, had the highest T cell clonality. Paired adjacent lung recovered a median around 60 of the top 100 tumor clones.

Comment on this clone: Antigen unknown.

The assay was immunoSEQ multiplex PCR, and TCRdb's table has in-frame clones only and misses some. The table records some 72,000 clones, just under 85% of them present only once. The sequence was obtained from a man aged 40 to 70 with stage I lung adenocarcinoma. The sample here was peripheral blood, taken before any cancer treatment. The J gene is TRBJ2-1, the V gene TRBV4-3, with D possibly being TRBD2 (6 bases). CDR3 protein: CASGEDPYNEQFF. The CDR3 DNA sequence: TGCGCCAGCGGGGAGGACCCCTACAATGAGCAGTTCTTC.